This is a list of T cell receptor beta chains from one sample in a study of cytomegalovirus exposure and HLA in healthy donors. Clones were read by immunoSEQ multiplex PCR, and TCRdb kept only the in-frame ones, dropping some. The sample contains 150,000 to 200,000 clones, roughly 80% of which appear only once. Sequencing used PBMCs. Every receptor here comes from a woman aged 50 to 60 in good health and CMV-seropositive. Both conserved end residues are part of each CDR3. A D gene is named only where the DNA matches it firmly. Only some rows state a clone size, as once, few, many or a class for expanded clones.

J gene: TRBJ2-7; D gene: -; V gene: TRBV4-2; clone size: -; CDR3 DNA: TGTGCCAGCAGCCAAGATCTACCCTACGAGCAGTACTTC; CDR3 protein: CASSQDLPYEQYF
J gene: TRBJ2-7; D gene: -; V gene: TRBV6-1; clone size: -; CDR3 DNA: TGTGCCAGCAGTGAAGCATCGGCAGACTCCTCCTACGAGCAGTACTTC; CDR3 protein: CASSEASADSSYEQYF
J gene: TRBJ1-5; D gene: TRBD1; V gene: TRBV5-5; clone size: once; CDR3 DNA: TGTGCCAGCAGCTTGGACCAGGGGGCTGGTCAGCCCCAGCATTTT; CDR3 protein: CASSLDQGAGQPQHF
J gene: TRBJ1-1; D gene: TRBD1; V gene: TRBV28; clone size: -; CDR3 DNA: TGTGCCAGCATCCTCTCCGGGACAGTCTTGGCAGCTTTCTTT; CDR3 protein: CASILSGTVLAAFF
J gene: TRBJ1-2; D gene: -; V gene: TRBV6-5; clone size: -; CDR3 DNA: TGTGCCAGCAGTTACCTTAACAGGGTTTCCTATGGCTACACCTTC; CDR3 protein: CASSYLNRVSYGYTF
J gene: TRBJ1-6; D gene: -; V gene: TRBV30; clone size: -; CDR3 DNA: TGTGCCTGGAGTGGACAGTTTGGATCACCCCTCCACTTT; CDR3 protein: CAWSGQFGSPLHF
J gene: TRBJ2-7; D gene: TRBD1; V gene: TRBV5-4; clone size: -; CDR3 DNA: TGTGCCAGCAGCTCCCCACCGGGACAGGGGAAATACTACGAGCAGTACTTC; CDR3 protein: CASSSPPGQGKYYEQYF
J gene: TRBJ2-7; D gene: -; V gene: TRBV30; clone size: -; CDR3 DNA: TGTGCCTGGAGTGTATCAGGGGTAGGCGAGCAGTACTTC; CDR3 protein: CAWSVSGVGEQYF
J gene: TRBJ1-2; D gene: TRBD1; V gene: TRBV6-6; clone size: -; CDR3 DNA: TGTGCCAGCAGTTACTCGGACAGGATCAACTATGGCTACACCTTC; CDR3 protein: CASSYSDRINYGYTF
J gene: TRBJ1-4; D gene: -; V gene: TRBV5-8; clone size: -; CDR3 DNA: TGTGCCAGCAGCTGGGACTTTAATGAAAAACTGTTTTTT; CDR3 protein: CASSWDFNEKLFF
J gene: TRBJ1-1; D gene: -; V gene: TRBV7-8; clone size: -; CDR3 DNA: TGTGCCAGCAGCTTATTGCAACCCTCTACTGGCACTGAAGCTTTCTTT; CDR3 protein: CASSLLQPSTGTEAFF
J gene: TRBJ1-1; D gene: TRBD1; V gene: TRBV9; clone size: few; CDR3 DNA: TGTGCCAGCAGCGCCAGGGGGCCGGGGACTGAAGCTTTCTTT; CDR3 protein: CASSARGPGTEAFF
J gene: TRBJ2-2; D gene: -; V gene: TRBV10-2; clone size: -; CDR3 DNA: TGCGCCAGCAGTGAGAGGGGTTTGGACACCGGGGAGCTGTTTTTT; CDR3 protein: CASSERGLDTGELFF